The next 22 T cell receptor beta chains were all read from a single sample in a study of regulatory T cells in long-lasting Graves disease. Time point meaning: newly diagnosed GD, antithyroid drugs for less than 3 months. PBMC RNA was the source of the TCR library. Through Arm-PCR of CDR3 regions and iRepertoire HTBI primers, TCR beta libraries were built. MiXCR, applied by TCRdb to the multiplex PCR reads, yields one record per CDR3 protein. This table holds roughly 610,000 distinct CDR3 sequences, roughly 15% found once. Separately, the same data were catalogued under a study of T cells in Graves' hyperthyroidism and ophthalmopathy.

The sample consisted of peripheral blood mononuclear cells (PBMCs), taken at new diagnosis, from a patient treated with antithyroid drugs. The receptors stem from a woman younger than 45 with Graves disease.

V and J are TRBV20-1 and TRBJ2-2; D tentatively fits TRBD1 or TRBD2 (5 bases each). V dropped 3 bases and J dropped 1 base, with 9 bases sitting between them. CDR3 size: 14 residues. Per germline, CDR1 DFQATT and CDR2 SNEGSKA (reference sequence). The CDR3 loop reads CSASGTKNTGELFF. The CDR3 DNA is TGCAGTGCTAGCGGGACCAAGAACACCGGGGAGCTGTTTTTT.

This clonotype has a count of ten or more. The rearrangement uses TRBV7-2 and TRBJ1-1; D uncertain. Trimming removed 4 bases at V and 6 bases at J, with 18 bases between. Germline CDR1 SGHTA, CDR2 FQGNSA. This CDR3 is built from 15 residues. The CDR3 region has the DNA TGTGCCAGCAGCTCCTTGGGGTTGGGCGTCCCTGAAGCTTTCTTT. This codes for CASSSLGLGVPEAFF.

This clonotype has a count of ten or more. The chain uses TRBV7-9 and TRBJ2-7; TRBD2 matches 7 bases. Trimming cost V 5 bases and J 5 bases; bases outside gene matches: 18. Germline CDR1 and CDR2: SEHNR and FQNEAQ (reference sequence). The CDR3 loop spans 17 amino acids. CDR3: CASSKAASGRGFHEQYF. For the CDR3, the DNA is TGTGCCAGCAGCAAGGCGGCTAGCGGAAGAGGATTCCACGAGCAGTACTTC. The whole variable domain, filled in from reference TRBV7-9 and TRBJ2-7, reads DTGVSQNPRHKITKRGQNVTFRCDPISEHNRLYWYRQTLGQGPEFLTYFQNEAQLEKSRLLSDRFSAERPKGSFSTLEIQRTEQGDSAMYLCASSKAASGRGFHEQYFGPGTRLTVT.

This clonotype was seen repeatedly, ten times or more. CDR3 loop: CASSARVGGELFF. The CDR3 DNA reads as TGTGCCAGCAGTGCCAGGGTAGGCGGGGAGCTGTTTTTT. This chain joins TRBV2 and TRBJ2-2, with D possibly matching TRBD1 (5 bases). V lost 4 bases and J lost 7, with 10 bases in between. CDR1 is SNHLY and CDR2 is FYNNEI in the germline V gene. The CDR3 has 13 amino acids.

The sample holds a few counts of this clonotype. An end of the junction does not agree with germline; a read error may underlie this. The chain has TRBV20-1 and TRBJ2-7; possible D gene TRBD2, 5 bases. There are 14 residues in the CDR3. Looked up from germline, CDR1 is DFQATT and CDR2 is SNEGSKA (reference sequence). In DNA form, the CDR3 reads TGCAGTACTAGTTCGGTCCTTTCTAACTACGAGCAGTACTTC. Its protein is CSTSSVLSNYEQYF.

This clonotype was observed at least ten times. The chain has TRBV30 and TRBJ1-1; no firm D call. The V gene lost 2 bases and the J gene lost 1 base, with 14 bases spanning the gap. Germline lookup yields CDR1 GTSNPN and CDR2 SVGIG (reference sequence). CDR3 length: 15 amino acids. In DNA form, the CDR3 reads TGTGCCTGGAGTCGGGTTTCCGAACCGAACACTGAAGCTTTCTTT. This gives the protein CAWSRVSEPNTEAFF. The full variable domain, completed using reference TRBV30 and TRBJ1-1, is SQTIHQWPATLVQPVGSPLSLECTVEGTSNPNLYWYRQAAGRGLQLLFYSVGIGQISSEVPQNLSASRPQDRQFILSSKKLLLSDSGFYLCAWSRVSEPNTEAFFGQGTRLTVV.

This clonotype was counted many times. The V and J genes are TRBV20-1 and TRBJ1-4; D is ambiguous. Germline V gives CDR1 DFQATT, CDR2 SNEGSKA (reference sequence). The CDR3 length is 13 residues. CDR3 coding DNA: TGCGCCGGACGCGGGGCAACTAATGAAAAACTGTTTTTT. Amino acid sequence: CAGRGATNEKLFF.

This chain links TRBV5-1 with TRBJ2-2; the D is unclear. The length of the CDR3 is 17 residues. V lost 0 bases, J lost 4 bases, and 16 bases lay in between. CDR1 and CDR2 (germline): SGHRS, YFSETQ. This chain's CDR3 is CASSLAYSGLSTGELFF. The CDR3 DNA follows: TGCGCCAGCAGCTTGGCCTATTCTGGTTTGTCCACCGGGGAGCTGTTTTTT.

CDR3 sequence: CSATLRGGVYNEQFF. The DNA for the CDR3 is TGCAGTGCTACCCTCCGGGGGGGAGTTTACAATGAGCAGTTCTTC. The genes are TRBV20-1 and TRBJ2-1; 8 positions agree with TRBD2. This CDR3 spans 15 amino acids. Unmatched junction bases numbered 9, after V lost 4 bases and J lost 4 bases. The germline CDR1 and CDR2 sequences are DFQATT and SNEGSKA (reference sequence).

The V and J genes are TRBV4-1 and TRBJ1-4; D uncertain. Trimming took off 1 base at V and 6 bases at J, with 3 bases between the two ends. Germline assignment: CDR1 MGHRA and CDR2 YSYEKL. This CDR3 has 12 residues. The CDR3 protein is CASSQVDEKLFF. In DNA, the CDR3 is TGCGCCAGCAGCCAAGTAGATGAAAAACTGTTTTTT.

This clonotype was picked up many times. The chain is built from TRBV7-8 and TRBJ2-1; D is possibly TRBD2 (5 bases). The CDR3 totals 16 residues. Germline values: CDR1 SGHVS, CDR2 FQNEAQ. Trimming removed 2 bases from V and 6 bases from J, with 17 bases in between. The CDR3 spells CASSLISRTSSNEQFF. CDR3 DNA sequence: TGTGCCAGCAGCTTAATCTCTAGGACTTCAAGCAATGAGCAGTTCTTC.

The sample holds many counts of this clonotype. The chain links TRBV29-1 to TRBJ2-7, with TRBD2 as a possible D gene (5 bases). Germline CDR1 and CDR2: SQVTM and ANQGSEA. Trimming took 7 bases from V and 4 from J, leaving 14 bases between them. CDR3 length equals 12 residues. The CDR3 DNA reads TGCAGCGCCAGAGGGAACAGATACGAGCAGTACTTC. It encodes CSARGNRYEQYF.

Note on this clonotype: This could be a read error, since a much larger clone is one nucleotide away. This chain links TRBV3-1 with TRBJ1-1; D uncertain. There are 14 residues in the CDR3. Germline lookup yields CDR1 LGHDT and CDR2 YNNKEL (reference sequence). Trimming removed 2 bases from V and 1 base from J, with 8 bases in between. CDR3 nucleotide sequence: TGTGCCAGCAGCCAACGAGTAGGGAACACTGAAGCTTTCTTT. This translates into CASSQRVGNTEAFF.

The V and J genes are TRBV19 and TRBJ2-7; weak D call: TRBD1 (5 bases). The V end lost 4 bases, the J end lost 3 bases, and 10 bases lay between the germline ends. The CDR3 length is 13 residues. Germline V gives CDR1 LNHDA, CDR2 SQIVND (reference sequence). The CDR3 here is CASSNGRDYEQYF. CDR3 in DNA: TGTGCCAGTAGTAACGGCAGGGACTACGAGCAGTACTTC.

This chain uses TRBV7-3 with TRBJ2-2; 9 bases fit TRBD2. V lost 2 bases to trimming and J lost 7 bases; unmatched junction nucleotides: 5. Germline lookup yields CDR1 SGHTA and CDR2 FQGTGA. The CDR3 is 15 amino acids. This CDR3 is CASSLAGGPSGELFF. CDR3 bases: TGTGCCAGCAGCTTAGCGGGAGGGCCGAGCGGGGAGCTGTTTTTT.

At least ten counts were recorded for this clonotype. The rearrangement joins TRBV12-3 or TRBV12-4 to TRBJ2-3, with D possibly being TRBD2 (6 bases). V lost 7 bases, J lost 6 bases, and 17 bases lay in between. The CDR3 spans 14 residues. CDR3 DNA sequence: TGTGCCAGCATTAGCGGAGCGGCTGGGGATACGCAGTATTTT. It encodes CASISGAAGDTQYF.

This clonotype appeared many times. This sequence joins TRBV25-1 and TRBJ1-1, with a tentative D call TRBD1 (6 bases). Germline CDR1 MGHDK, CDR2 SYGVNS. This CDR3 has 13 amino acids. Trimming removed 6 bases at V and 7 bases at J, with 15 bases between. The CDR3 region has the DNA TGTGCCAGCAGGGGGACATTTTTATTTGAAGCTTTCTTT. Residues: CASRGTFLFEAFF.

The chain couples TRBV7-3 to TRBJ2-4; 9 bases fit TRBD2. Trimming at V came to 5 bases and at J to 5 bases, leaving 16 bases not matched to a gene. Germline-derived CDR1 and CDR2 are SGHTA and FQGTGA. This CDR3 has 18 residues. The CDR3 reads CASSPGLAHRGPQNIQYF. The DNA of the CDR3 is TGTGCCAGCAGCCCGGGACTAGCCCACCGCGGTCCCCAAAACATTCAGTACTTC.

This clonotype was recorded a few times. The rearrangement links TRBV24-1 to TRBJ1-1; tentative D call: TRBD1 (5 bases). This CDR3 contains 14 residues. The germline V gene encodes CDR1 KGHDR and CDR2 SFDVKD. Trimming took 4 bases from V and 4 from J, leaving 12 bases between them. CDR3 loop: CATSDRVDSTEAFF. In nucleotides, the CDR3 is TGTGCCACCAGTGACCGAGTTGACAGCACTGAAGCTTTCTTT.

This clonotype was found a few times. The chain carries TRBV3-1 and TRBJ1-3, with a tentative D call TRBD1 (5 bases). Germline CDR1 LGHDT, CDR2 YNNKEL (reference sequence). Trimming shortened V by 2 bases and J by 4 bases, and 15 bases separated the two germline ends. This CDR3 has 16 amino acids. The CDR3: CASSQRGSLGGNTIYF. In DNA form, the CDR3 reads TGTGCCAGCAGCCAAAGGGGAAGTTTGGGCGGAAACACCATATATTTT. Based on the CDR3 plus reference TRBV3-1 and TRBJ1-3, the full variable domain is DTAVSQTPKYLVTQMGNDKSIKCEQNLGHDTMYWYKQDSKKFLKIMFSYNNKELIINETVPNRFSPKSPDKAHLNLHINSLELGDSAVYFCASSQRGSLGGNTIYFGEGSWLTVV.

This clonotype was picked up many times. CDR3 in amino acids: CASTISPYNEQFF. CDR3 coding DNA: TGTGCCAGCACCATAAGCCCCTACAATGAGCAGTTCTTC. The chain couples TRBV28 to TRBJ2-1, with unresolved D. The CDR3 sequence is 13 residues long. V lost 7 bases to trimming and J lost 2 bases, with 9 bases between them. Germline V gene lookup returns CDR1 MDHEN and CDR2 SYDVKM.

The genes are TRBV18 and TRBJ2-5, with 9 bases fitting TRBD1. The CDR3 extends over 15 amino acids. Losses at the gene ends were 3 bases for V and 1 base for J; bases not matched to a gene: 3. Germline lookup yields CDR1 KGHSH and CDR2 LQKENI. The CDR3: CASSPSTGGQETQYF. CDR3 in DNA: TGTGCCAGCTCACCCTCGACAGGGGGCCAAGAGACCCAGTACTTC. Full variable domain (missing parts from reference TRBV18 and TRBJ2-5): NAGVMQNPRHLVRRRGQEARLRCSPMKGHSHVYWYRQLPEEGLKFMVYLQKENIIDESGMPKERFSAEFPKEGPSILRIQQVVRGDSAAYFCASSPSTGGQETQYFGPGTRLLVL.